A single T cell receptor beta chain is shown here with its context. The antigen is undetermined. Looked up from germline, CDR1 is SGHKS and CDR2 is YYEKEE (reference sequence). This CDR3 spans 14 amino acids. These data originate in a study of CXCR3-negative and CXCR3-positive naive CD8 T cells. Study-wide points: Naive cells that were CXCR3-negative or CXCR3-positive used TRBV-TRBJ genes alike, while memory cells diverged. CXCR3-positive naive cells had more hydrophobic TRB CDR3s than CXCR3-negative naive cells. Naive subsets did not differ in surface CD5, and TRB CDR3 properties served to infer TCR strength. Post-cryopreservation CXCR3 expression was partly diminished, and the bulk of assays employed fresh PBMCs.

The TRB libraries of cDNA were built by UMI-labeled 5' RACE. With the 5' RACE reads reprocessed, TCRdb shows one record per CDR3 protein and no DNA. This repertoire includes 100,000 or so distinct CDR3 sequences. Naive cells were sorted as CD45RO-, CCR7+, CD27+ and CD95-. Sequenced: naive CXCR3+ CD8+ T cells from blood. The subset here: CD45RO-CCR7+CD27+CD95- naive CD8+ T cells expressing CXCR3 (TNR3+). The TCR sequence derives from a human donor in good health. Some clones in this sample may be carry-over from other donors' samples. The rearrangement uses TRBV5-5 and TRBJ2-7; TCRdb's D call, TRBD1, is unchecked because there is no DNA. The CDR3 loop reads CASSLWGADNEQYF.